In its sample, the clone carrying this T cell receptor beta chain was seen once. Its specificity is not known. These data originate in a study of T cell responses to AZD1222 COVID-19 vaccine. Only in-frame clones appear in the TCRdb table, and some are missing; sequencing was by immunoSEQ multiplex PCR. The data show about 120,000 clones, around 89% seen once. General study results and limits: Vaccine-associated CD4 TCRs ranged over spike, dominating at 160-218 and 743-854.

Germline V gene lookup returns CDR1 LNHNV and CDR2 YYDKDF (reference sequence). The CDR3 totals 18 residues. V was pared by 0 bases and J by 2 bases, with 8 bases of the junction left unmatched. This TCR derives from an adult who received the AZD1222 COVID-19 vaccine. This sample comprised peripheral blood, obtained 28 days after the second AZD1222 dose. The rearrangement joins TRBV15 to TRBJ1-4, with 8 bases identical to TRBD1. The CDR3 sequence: CATSRERTGYLTNEKLFF. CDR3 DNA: TGTGCCACCAGCAGAGAGAGGACAGGGTATTTGACTAATGAAAAACTGTTTTTT.